A selection of T cell receptor beta chains follows, all from one sample in a study of cytomegalovirus exposure and HLA in healthy donors. Data came from immunoSEQ multiplex PCR; TCRdb stores just in-frame clones and leaves some out. Of 130,000 or so clones in the sample, 70% to 90% were seen once. The sequenced sample was PBMCs. The receptors stem from a man aged 40-55 years in good health and CMV-seronegative. Each CDR3 is given with its conserved first and last residue. The D gene is left open where the match is weak. The size of a clone is reported for some rows only, either as once, few or many, or as a class for expanded clones.

j_gene,abundance,v_gene,d_gene,CDR3aa,CDR3nt
TRBJ2-7,NA,TRBV30,NA,CAWSYGSFYEQYF,TGTGCCTGGAGTTACGGGAGTTTCTACGAGCAGTACTTC
TRBJ2-4,NA,TRBV7-9,NA,CASSSLGLEGNIQYF,TGTGCCAGCAGCTCGTTAGGCCTGGAGGGAAACATTCAGTACTTC
TRBJ2-7,NA,TRBV4-1,NA,CASSQITGREQYF,TGCGCCAGCAGCCAGATTACAGGGCGCGAGCAGTACTTC
TRBJ2-2,NA,TRBV4-1,TRBD2,CASSQGSSGRGTGELFF,TGCGCCAGCAGCCAAGGATCTAGCGGGAGGGGTACCGGGGAGCTGTTTTTT
TRBJ2-7,NA,TRBV7-9,TRBD2,CASSPSGDYEQYF,TGTGCCAGCAGCCCGAGCGGGGACTACGAGCAGTACTTC
TRBJ2-3,NA,TRBV9,TRBD2,CASSAGLAGTNTDTQYF,TGTGCCAGCAGCGCCGGACTAGCGGGTACCAACACAGATACGCAGTATTTT
TRBJ2-1,NA,TRBV9,NA,CASSPKEVRVNEQFF,TGTGCCAGCAGCCCAAAAGAGGTTCGAGTAAATGAGCAGTTCTTC
TRBJ1-2,NA,TRBV27,NA,CASSLSTGNYGYTF,TGTGCCAGCAGTTTAAGTACAGGGAACTATGGCTACACCTTC
TRBJ1-1,NA,TRBV7-2,NA,CASSLVSENTEAFF,TGTGCCAGCAGCTTAGTATCAGAGAACACTGAAGCTTTCTTT
TRBJ1-2,NA,TRBV4-2,NA,CASSQDGRGGNDLNNYGYTF,TGTGCCAGCAGCCAAGATGGGAGGGGGGGTAACGACCTTAATAACTATGGCTACACCTTC
TRBJ2-7,few,TRBV28,TRBD1,CASSWTGAYEQYF,TGTGCCAGCAGTTGGACAGGGGCCTACGAGCAGTACTTC
TRBJ2-2,NA,TRBV6-6,TRBD2,CASSPLGIAGPELFF,TGTGCCAGCAGCCCCCTCGGGATAGCGGGACCGGAGCTGTTTTTT
TRBJ2-7,medium-sized,TRBV4-2,TRBD2,CASSQDLAASYEQYF,TGTGCCAGCAGCCAAGATCTAGCGGCCTCCTACGAGCAGTACTTC
TRBJ1-1,NA,TRBV5-5,NA,CASSLIGGTEAFF,TGTGCCAGCAGCTTGATAGGGGGCACTGAAGCTTTCTTT
TRBJ2-7,NA,TRBV5-4,TRBD2,CASSFWTSGSGEQYF,TGTGCCAGCAGCTTCTGGACTAGCGGGAGTGGTGAGCAGTACTTC
TRBJ1-3,NA,TRBV28,NA,CASSPSGALGNTIYF,TGTGCCAGCAGTCCCTCAGGGGCCCTCGGAAACACCATATATTTT
TRBJ1-2,NA,TRBV5-4,TRBD1,CASSMGQGKMGGYTF,TGTGCCAGCAGCATGGGACAGGGAAAGATGGGAGGCTACACCTTC
TRBJ2-2,NA,TRBV19,TRBD2,CASTPSWASGRGDTGELFF,TGTGCCAGTACCCCATCCTGGGCTAGCGGGAGAGGTGACACCGGGGAGCTGTTTTTT
TRBJ1-2,few,TRBV7-2,NA,CASSRQNYGYTF,TGTGCCAGCAGCCGACAGAACTATGGCTACACCTTC
TRBJ2-7,NA,TRBV7-3,NA,CASSLLEGPYEQYF,TGTGCCAGCAGCTTACTTGAGGGCCCCTACGAGCAGTACTTC
TRBJ2-7,NA,TRBV11-3,TRBD2,CASSLSPALAGVEQYF,TGTGCCAGCAGCTTATCCCCCGCACTAGCGGGAGTCGAGCAGTACTTC
TRBJ1-5,NA,TRBV28,NA,CASSWRQIYQPQHF,TGTGCCAGCAGTTGGCGACAGATTTATCAGCCCCAGCATTTT
TRBJ2-7,NA,TRBV18,TRBD1,CASSRSGGRDEQYF,TGTGCCAGCTCACGGTCAGGGGGACGAGACGAGCAGTACTTC